One sample yielded the 32 T cell receptor beta chains listed below, sequenced in a study of blood T cell repertoires in COVID-19. Some clones are missing from TCRdb's copy, which holds only in-frame ones; the method was immunoSEQ multiplex PCR. The data contain about 39,000 clones, 87% of them singletons. Sequenced material: peripheral blood. Receptor source: a man between 60 and 75 years old with acute or convalescent COVID-19.

The chain recombines TRBV5-1 with TRBJ2-2, with a tentative D call TRBD1 (6 bases). There are 19 residues in the CDR3. Between the trimmed V and J ends, which lost 2 bases and 2 bases, there was a span of 22 bases. The V gene's germline CDR1 is SGHRS and CDR2 YFSETQ. The CDR3 DNA sequence: TGCGCCAGCAGCTTAGTTTTACAGGGATCCCCCATTAACACCGGGGAGCTGTTTTTT. Encoded protein: CASSLVLQGSPINTGELFF.

This rearrangement joins TRBV3-1 (or the pseudogene TRBV3-2) to TRBJ2-7; 14 nucleotides align to TRBD2. Losses at the gene ends were 4 bases for V and 10 bases for J; bases not matched to a gene: 3. From germline, CDR1 is LGHDT and CDR2 YNNKEL (reference sequence). The CDR3 is 13 amino acids. The CDR3 sequence is CASSPGLAGVQYF. The DNA of the CDR3 is TGTGCCAGCAGCCCGGGACTAGCGGGAGTTCAGTACTTC.

J is TRBJ2-2 and V is TRBV18; perhaps TRBD2 as D (5 bases). With 3 bases removed from V and 5 bases from J, the gap between germline ends came to 10 bases. The CDR3 covers 14 residues. Germline V gives CDR1 KGHSH, CDR2 LQKENI. CDR3 residues: CASSPNKRTGELFF. DNA of the CDR3: TGTGCCAGCTCACCTAATAAGCGGACCGGGGAGCTGTTTTTT.

The CDR3 is CASSRGTSGIVAYEQYV. The CDR3 region has the DNA TGTGCCAGCAGTAGGGGGACTAGCGGGATCGTGGCCTACGAGCAGTACGTC. The chain couples TRBV2 to TRBJ2-7, with 13 bases that match TRBD2. V was pared by 5 bases and J by 2 bases, with 9 bases of the junction left unmatched. Germline V CDR1 and CDR2: SNHLY, FYNNEI. The CDR3 is 17 amino acids.

V usage is TRBV5-4 and J usage is TRBJ2-5; D is unresolved. The germline CDR1 and CDR2 sequences are SGHNT and YYREEE (reference sequence). This CDR3 has 13 residues. V was cut by 0 bases and J by 2 bases, with 5 bases left in between. The CDR3 DNA sequence: TGTGCCAGCAGCTTGGGACTTCAAGAGACCCAGTACTTC. Translated: CASSLGLQETQYF.

DNA of the CDR3: TGTGCCAGCAGCTTCCCAGGGGTCACCTACAATGAGCAGTTCTTC. Its translation: CASSFPGVTYNEQFF. V is TRBV6-6 and J is TRBJ2-1; the D gene is possibly TRBD1 (6 bases). Trimming removed 6 bases at V and 2 bases at J, with 14 bases between. This CDR3 has 15 residues. The germline CDR1 and CDR2 sequences are MNHNY and SVGAGI (reference sequence).

The chain uses TRBV29-1 and TRBJ1-3; weak D call: TRBD1 (6 bases). The CDR3 has 12 amino acids. V lost 4 bases to trimming and J lost 6 bases, with 10 bases between them. The germline CDR1 and CDR2 sequences are SQVTM and ANQGSEA. Here the CDR3 reads CSVVAGENTIYF. In nucleotides, the CDR3 is TGCAGCGTTGTTGCAGGGGAAAACACCATATATTTT.

This clone was recorded only once. The genes are TRBV6-1 and TRBJ1-6, with 9 bases lining up with TRBD1. CDR3 size: 13 residues. Trimming at V came to 3 bases and at J to 9 bases, leaving 0 bases not matched to a gene. Germline V CDR1 and CDR2: MNHNS, SASEGT. CDR3 protein: CASSEGQGSPLHF. In nucleotides, the CDR3 is TGTGCCAGCAGTGAGGGACAGGGTTCACCCCTCCACTTT.

The gene calls are TRBV2 and TRBJ1-5, with 8 nucleotides matching TRBD1. V was clipped by 6 bases and J by 6 bases; unmatched bases: 7. Germline V gene lookup returns CDR1 SNHLY and CDR2 FYNNEI. There are 14 residues in the CDR3. The CDR3 DNA is TGTGCCAGCAGCGGGGCAGGGGGCAGTCAGCCCCAGCATTTT. Translating gives CASSGAGGSQPQHF. The entire variable domain, with the rest obtained from reference TRBV2 and TRBJ1-5, is as follows: EPEVTQTPSHQVTQMGQEVILRCVPISNHLYFYWYRQILGQKVEFLVSFYNNEISEKSEIFDDQFSVERPDGSNFTLKIRSTKLEDSAMYFCASSGAGGSQPQHFGDGTRLSIL.

The CDR3 is CASSLDGQGDETQYF. In nucleotides, the CDR3 is TGCGCCAGCAGCTTGGATGGACAGGGAGATGAGACCCAGTACTTC. The chain uses TRBV5-1 and TRBJ2-5, with 8 bases aligning to TRBD1. The CDR3 contains 15 residues. V shed 0 bases, J shed 5 bases, and the junction held 6 bases outside the gene matches. Germline V lookup: CDR1 SGHRS, CDR2 YFSETQ. The full variable domain, with the rest looked up from reference TRBV5-1 and TRBJ2-5, is KAGVTQTPRYLIKTRGQQVTLSCSPISGHRSVSWYQQTPGQGLQFLFEYFSETQRNKGNFPGRFSGRQFSNSRSEMNVSTLELGDSALYLCASSLDGQGDETQYFGPGTRLLVL.

The chain couples TRBV9 to TRBJ2-3, with no clear D. The CDR3 totals 15 residues. V was cut by 0 bases and J by 8 bases, with 16 bases left in between. Germline CDR1 reads SGDLS; CDR2 reads YYNGEE. CDR3 nucleotide sequence: TGTGCCAGCAGCGTAGGGGCAGCCTCAGTTTCTACGCAGTATTTT. It translates to CASSVGAASVSTQYF.

This chain uses TRBV19 with TRBJ2-4; possibly TRBD2 for D (7 bases). The CDR3 has 14 amino acids. V gave up 5 bases and J gave up 7 bases, with 15 bases separating them. In germline, CDR1 is LNHDA, CDR2 SQIVND (reference sequence). CDR3: CASSPGGRVNIQYF. DNA for the CDR3: TGTGCCAGTAGTCCGGGGGGCAGGGTGAACATTCAGTACTTC.

The V call is TRBV18, the J call TRBJ1-2, with 8 bases identical to TRBD1. Germline values: CDR1 KGHSH, CDR2 LQKENI. V was pared by 5 bases and J by 5 bases, with 4 bases of the junction left unmatched. The CDR3 contains 13 residues. CDR3 sequence (DNA): TGTGCCAGCTCAGCGGGACAGGCTTATGGCTACACCTTC. Translated, it gives CASSAGQAYGYTF.

CDR3 bases: TGTGCCAGCAGCCACCCGGAGGTTCTTGGCTACACCTTC. The encoded protein is CASSHPEVLGYTF. This chain uses TRBV3-1 (or the pseudogene TRBV3-2) with TRBJ1-2, with unresolved D. Germline CDR1 is LGHDT and CDR2 is YNNKEL (reference sequence). V was pared by 3 bases and J by 7 bases, with 12 bases between. The CDR3 has 13 amino acids.

J is TRBJ1-5 and V is TRBV18; D may be TRBD1 (6 bases). Trimming removed 4 bases at V and 4 bases at J, with 17 bases between. This CDR3 comprises 16 residues. The V gene's germline CDR1 is KGHSH and CDR2 LQKENI. Written as DNA, the CDR3 is TGTGCCAGCTCACTGATAGGGGGAGAAGGTAATCAGCCCCAGCATTTT. Translating it yields CASSLIGGEGNQPQHF.

V usage is TRBV14 and J usage is TRBJ2-1; 9 bases align to TRBD2. The CDR3 sequence is 14 residues long. In germline, CDR1 is SGHDN, CDR2 FVKESK. V dropped 1 base and J dropped 9; count of bases not matched to a gene: 4. CDR3 nucleotide sequence: TGTGCCAGCAGCCAAGTACTAGCGGGTGGTGAGCAGTTCTTC. Translation: CASSQVLAGGEQFF.

V and J are TRBV29-1 and TRBJ2-5; 9 bases agree with TRBD2. Germline V gene lookup returns CDR1 SQVTM and CDR2 ANQGSEA. The trim removed 7 bases at V and 5 bases at J, leaving 11 bases unmatched. This CDR3 contains 14 residues. The CDR3 region is CSAREAGGFETQYF. In DNA form, the CDR3 reads TGCAGCGCCCGCGAGGCGGGAGGGTTCGAGACCCAGTACTTC.

V usage is TRBV19 and J usage is TRBJ2-1, with TRBD2 matching 8 bases. There are 13 residues in the CDR3. The V and J ends lost 5 bases and 6 bases, in that order; junction bases with no gene match: 3. CDR1 is LNHDA, CDR2 SQIVND, per germline (reference sequence). The CDR3 nucleotides are TGTGCCAGTAGTCCACTAGCGGCCAATGAGCAGTTCTTC. Translating it yields CASSPLAANEQFF.

The J gene is TRBJ2-1, the V gene TRBV7-8; 11 bases fit TRBD2. Germline CDR1 reads SGHVS; CDR2 reads FQNEAQ. The CDR3 is 14 residues long. V dropped 4 bases and J dropped 6; count of bases not matched to a gene: 2. CDR3 sequence: CASSSGLAANEQFF. The CDR3 DNA sequence: TGTGCCAGCAGCTCGGGACTAGCGGCCAATGAGCAGTTCTTC.

This chain uses TRBV11-3 with TRBJ1-3; D not resolved. The V gene lost 0 bases and the J gene lost 0 bases, with 3 bases spanning the gap. The CDR3 runs to 14 residues. CDR1 and CDR2 from the germline V gene are SGHNT and YENEEA. The CDR3 loop reads CASSLDSSGNTIYF. CDR3 in DNA: TGTGCCAGCAGCTTAGACAGCTCTGGAAACACCATATATTTT.

The chain recombines TRBV5-1 with TRBJ1-1; D unresolved. Germline V gene data show CDR1 as SGHRS and CDR2 as YFSETQ. The length of the CDR3 is 16 residues. The germline V and J ends were trimmed by 0 bases and 7 bases, with 19 bases remaining between them. The DNA of the CDR3 is TGCGCCAGCAGCTTGGATGCCGGGGAGCCTGTAGGTGAAGCTTTCTTT. This gives the protein CASSLDAGEPVGEAFF.

This chain connects TRBV7-9 to TRBJ2-7; TRBD2 aligns across 10 bases. This CDR3 is 14 amino acids long. The J segment lost 2 bases and the V segment lost 4 bases, leaving 2 bases of the junction unmatched. The germline CDR1 and CDR2 sequences are SEHNR and FQNEAQ (reference sequence). CDR3 region: CASSSGLAAYEQYF. The CDR3 bases are TGTGCCAGCAGCTCCGGACTAGCGGCCTACGAGCAGTACTTC.

V usage is TRBV28 and J usage is TRBJ1-2, with unresolved D. V dropped 6 bases and J dropped 3 bases, with 14 bases sitting between them. The CDR3 contains 14 residues. Germline assignment: CDR1 MDHEN and CDR2 SYDVKM. The CDR3 DNA reads as TGTGCCAGCAGCCCTCCGTCCGTTTACTATGGCTACACCTTC. As protein: CASSPPSVYYGYTF.

This sequence joins TRBV27 and TRBJ1-1; weak D call: TRBD1 (5 bases). V was pared by 5 bases and J by 1 base, with 20 bases between. Germline V gives CDR1 MNHEY, CDR2 SMNVEV (reference sequence). The CDR3 sequence is 17 residues long. The CDR3 sequence is CASSKTATPTANTEAFF. As DNA, the CDR3 is TGTGCCAGCAGTAAGACAGCTACACCTACAGCGAACACTGAAGCTTTCTTT.

J is TRBJ1-2 and V is TRBV7-9; D might be TRBD1 (5 bases). Germline V gene sequence: CDR1 SEHNR, CDR2 FQNEAQ (reference sequence). The V end lost 1 base, the J end lost 0 bases, and 9 bases lay between the germline ends. CDR3 length: 15 residues. As DNA, the CDR3 is TGTGCCAGCAGCTTAGTAGGGGCTGCTAACTATGGCTACACCTTC. Protein sequence: CASSLVGAANYGYTF.

The CDR3 DNA follows: TGTGCCAGCAGTTACTCTACAGGGGAAATGATGACTGAAGCTTTCTTT. Translation gives CASSYSTGEMMTEAFF. The V gene is TRBV6-5, the J gene TRBJ1-1; 7 nucleotides line up with TRBD1. This CDR3 is 16 amino acids long. Trimming took 0 bases from V and 5 from J; bases not matched to a gene: 9. Germline values: CDR1 MNHEY, CDR2 SVGAGI.

The chain combines TRBV5-6 with TRBJ1-2; TRBD1 is a possible D gene (5 bases). This CDR3 spans 13 amino acids. The ends were cut back, 4 bases at V and 8 bases at J, with 15 bases in the middle. Germline CDR1 reads SGHDT; CDR2 reads YYEEEE. In nucleotides, the CDR3 is TGTGCCAGCAGCCCTGGCCCAGGGAACGGCTACACCTTC. This encodes CASSPGPGNGYTF. The variable domain in full, with the rest retrieved from reference TRBV5-6 and TRBJ1-2, is DAGVTQSPTHLIKTRGQQVTLRCSPKSGHDTVSWYQQALGQGPQFIFQYYEEEERQRGNFPDRFSGHQFPNYSSELNVNALLLGDSALYLCASSPGPGNGYTFGSGTRLTVV.

This clone came up once. The sample carries other DNA sequences with the same CDR3. The rearrangement joins TRBV5-1 to TRBJ1-1; D not resolved. CDR3 length equals 13 residues. The germline CDR1 and CDR2 sequences are SGHRS and YFSETQ. The V and J ends lost 1 base and 2 bases respectively, with 6 bases between them. CDR3 protein: CASSLRGNTEAFF. In DNA, the CDR3 is TGCGCCAGCAGCTTGCGGGGTAACACTGAAGCTTTCTTT.

As DNA, the CDR3 is TGCGCCAGCAGCCATGGACAGAGGAATTCACCCCTCCACTTT. Protein product: CASSHGQRNSPLHF. This rearrangement joins TRBV4-3 to TRBJ1-6, with TRBD1 as a possible D gene (6 bases). CDR3 length equals 14 residues. Germline values: CDR1 LGHNA, CDR2 YSLEER. V lost 3 bases to trimming and J lost 7 bases, with 10 bases between them.

The count of this clone is one. The chain links TRBV6-5 to TRBJ1-6; D perhaps matches TRBD1 (5 bases). This CDR3 contains 13 residues. In germline, CDR1 is MNHEY, CDR2 SVGAGI. The V and J ends lost 9 bases and 10 bases respectively, with 16 bases between them. The CDR3 is CASRGWGPSPLHF. CDR3 DNA: TGTGCCAGTAGAGGTTGGGGCCCCTCACCCCTCCACTTT.

The J gene is TRBJ1-1, the V gene TRBV11-2; 7 bases are a match to TRBD1. The germline CDR1 and CDR2 sequences are SGHAT and FQNNGV. The CDR3 totals 12 residues. Germline trimming cut 5 bases from V and 7 bases from J; bases unmatched to any gene: 4. The DNA of the CDR3 is TGTGCCAGCAGCCAGTGGGACAGTGAAGCTTTCTTT. Translated, it gives CASSQWDSEAFF.

Concerning this clone: At the DNA level, this CDR3 is encoded by other sequences in the same sample as well. J is TRBJ1-1 and V is TRBV5-1; 8 bases agree with TRBD1. V shed 1 base, J shed 2 bases, and the junction held 1 base outside the gene matches. This CDR3 region has 14 residues. Germline loops: CDR1 SGHRS, CDR2 YFSETQ. CDR3 residues: CASSLQGANTEAFF. The CDR3 DNA is TGCGCCAGCAGCTTGCAGGGGGCAAACACTGAAGCTTTCTTT.